This TCR beta chain emerged from a study of T-cell reconstitution after alpha-beta-depleted transplantation in children. The V segment lost 1 base and the J segment 7 bases; nucleotides outside the gene matches: 2. Germline V CDR1 and CDR2: KGHDR, SFDVKD. The CDR3 sequence is 16 residues long. Using unique molecular identifiers, the investigators prepared the TCRbeta library. Each CDR3 protein gets one entry after TCRdb re-called the PCR reads with MiXCR. This repertoire shows 600,000 to 700,000 distinct CDR3 sequences, approximately 15% found once; its top ten account for 0.9% to 1.2%. The receptor comes from a human donor who donated a stem cell graft to a child with acute myeloid leukemia. The chain combines TRBV24-1 with TRBJ1-6, with 11 bases identical to TRBD1. The sample was PBMCs from the stem cell graft donor, taken from the stem cell graft. The CDR3 region is CATSDFRDRGNSPLHF. As DNA, the CDR3 is TGTGCCACCAGTGATTTTCGGGACAGGGGGAATTCACCCCTCCACTTT.